This T cell receptor (beta chain) was documented in a study of cytomegalovirus exposure and HLA in healthy donors. Trimming removed 0 bases from V and 9 bases from J; junction bases left unmatched: 13. This CDR3 is 17 amino acids long. Germline-derived CDR1 and CDR2 are SGHRS and YFSETQ. The PCR employed 60 Vbeta primers together with 13 Jbeta primers. The data were produced by immunoSEQ multiplex PCR, yet TCRdb's version contains in-frame clones alone and is incomplete. The sample holds fewer than 200,000 clones, 60% to 80% seen once. The origin of this receptor is a man between 60 and 70 years old in good health and CMV-seronegative. The sequencing input was PBMCs. The gene calls are TRBV5-1 and TRBJ2-5, with TRBD2 identical over 11 bases. The CDR3 is CASSLVLAGGAVVSQYF. The CDR3 coding sequence is TGCGCCAGCAGCTTGGTGTTAGCGGGAGGGGCGGTTGTGTCCCAGTACTTC.